This TCR beta chain was sequenced during a study of post-analysis software for immune sequencing data. At the level of the study: Several disease courses (relapsing-remitting, secondary progressive and progressive-relapsing) of multiple sclerosis were included.

Study outcomes and limitations: There was significantly lower normalized Chao1 diversity in multiple sclerosis patients than in controls. Patients had higher frequencies than controls of four to six TRBV segments, including TRBV5-6, TRBV5-1 and TRBV20-1.

TCR beta libraries were prepared from cDNA with unique molecular identifiers. The yield from around 1 to 10 million T cells was approximately 500,000 cDNA molecules in total. TCRdb processed the PCR reads anew with MiXCR; each CDR3 protein has one entry. Among 820,000 or so distinct CDR3 sequences, 53% were seen once, and the ten largest hold about 4.8%. Germline V gene lookup returns CDR1 MNHEY and CDR2 SVGEGT. Trimming removed 6 bases at V and 8 bases at J, with 16 bases between. The CDR3 extends over 13 amino acids. A word on this clonotype: What it binds is not known.

Sequences were obtained from blood. This chain links TRBV6-2 or TRBV6-3 with TRBJ1-2; D not certain. This sequence was found in a girl aged 10 to 17 with multiple sclerosis. The chain's CDR3 is CASSPGSAGGYTF. Here the CDR3 DNA reads TGTGCCAGCAGCCCTGGGTCGGCGGGCGGCTACACCTTC.